This T cell receptor beta chain came from a study of control samples from healthy donors and cancer patients. The method was immunoSEQ multiplex PCR; TCRdb's version includes in-frame clones alone and lacks a portion of them. The sample lists about 190,000 clones, 91% occurring once. There are 14 residues in the CDR3. Germline V gene sequence: CDR1 SGHRS, CDR2 YFSETQ. The ends were cut back, 4 bases at V and 8 bases at J, with 15 bases in the middle. V is TRBV5-1 and J is TRBJ1-4, with D perhaps matching TRBD1 (6 bases). This clonotype was sampled from a man aged 25 to 45 in good health. The specimen sequenced was blood. CDR3 in DNA: TGCGCCAGCAGCCCCTCAGGGGTAGGAGAAAAACTGTTTTTT. Protein sequence: CASSPSGVGEKLFF. Combining the CDR3 with reference TRBV5-1 and TRBJ1-4 gives the whole variable domain KAGVTQTPRYLIKTRGQQVTLSCSPISGHRSVSWYQQTPGQGLQFLFEYFSETQRNKGNFPGRFSGRQFSNSRSEMNVSTLELGDSALYLCASSPSGVGEKLFFGSGTQLSVL.